The 13 T cell receptor beta chains below all came from one sample that was sequenced in a study of blood T cell repertoires in COVID-19. TCRdb keeps only in-frame clones here, not all; method: immunoSEQ multiplex PCR. The sample has around 1,500 clones, about 94% seen once. Sequencing was carried out using peripheral blood. Receptors originate from a human donor in a cohort sampled during active COVID-19.

This clone has just a few counts. The chain uses TRBV5-6 and TRBJ2-5; no clear D. CDR3 length: 13 residues. CDR1 is SGHDT and CDR2 is YYEEEE in the germline V gene. The V gene lost 0 bases and the J gene lost 1 base, with 4 bases spanning the gap. The CDR3 nucleotides are TGTGCCAGCAGCTTGGACATCCAAGAGACCCAGTACTTC. This sequence encodes CASSLDIQETQYF.

Details on this clone: No conserved phenylalanine or tryptophan ends this CDR3, so it is likely a read error. The limits of the CDR3 on the DNA are not certain, so only TCRdb's listed CDR3 is given. The chain uses TRBV6-5 and TRBJ2-7; TRBD2 is the table's D call and was not checked against the DNA. The CDR3 sequence runs 15 residues, both termini included. CDR1 is MNHEY, CDR2 SVGAGI, per germline. CDR3 sequence: CASSPGTTRYGQYFG.

The rearrangement links TRBV20-1 to TRBJ1-6, with 8 bases identical to TRBD1. Losses at the gene ends were 3 bases for V and 6 bases for J; bases not matched to a gene: 7. Germline CDR1 is DFQATT and CDR2 is SNEGSKA (reference sequence). The length of the CDR3 is 15 residues. Here the CDR3 reads CSASWQGAGNSPLHF. As DNA, the CDR3 is TGCAGTGCTAGTTGGCAGGGGGCGGGTAATTCACCCCTCCACTTT.

The genes are TRBV2 and TRBJ2-2; 8 nucleotides match TRBD2. This CDR3 comprises 16 residues. Trimming took 4 bases from V and 4 from J; bases not matched to a gene: 8. CDR1 and CDR2 from the germline V gene are SNHLY and FYNNEI. This CDR3 reads CASSGGLVKVTGELFF. The CDR3 coding sequence is TGTGCCAGCAGTGGGGGACTAGTTAAGGTCACCGGGGAGCTGTTTTTT.

The genes are TRBV5-1 and TRBJ2-5, with a possible D match to TRBD2 (6 bases). Trimming stripped 3 bases from V and 4 bases from J, with 19 bases between. Germline CDR1 reads SGHRS; CDR2 reads YFSETQ. This CDR3 is built from 16 residues. CDR3 sequence: CASSSGPTTTRETQYF. For the CDR3, the DNA is TGCGCCAGCAGCTCGGGACCCACCACGACTAGAGAGACCCAGTACTTC.

The chain is built from TRBV5-6 and TRBJ2-7; the match to TRBD1 covers 11 bases. Germline V CDR1 and CDR2: SGHDT, YYEEEE. V lost 4 bases to trimming and J lost 6 bases; unmatched junction nucleotides: 6. This CDR3 has 14 amino acids. CDR3 amino acids: CASSHGQGAIEQYF. The CDR3 coding sequence is TGTGCCAGCAGCCACGGACAGGGGGCGATCGAGCAGTACTTC.

V gene TRBV19 combines with J gene TRBJ1-2; tentatively, D is TRBD1 (6 bases). The CDR3 runs 13 residues. Trimming left V 4 bases short and J 4 bases short, with 10 bases between. Germline V gene data show CDR1 as LNHDA and CDR2 as SQIVND (reference sequence). The CDR3 region is CASSTQGGYGYTF. The CDR3 nucleotides read TGTGCCAGTAGTACTCAAGGGGGCTATGGCTACACCTTC.

The chain is built from TRBV7-2 and TRBJ2-2; D is undetermined. V was shortened by 5 bases and J by 3 bases, with 4 bases between the two germline ends. The CDR3 loop spans 12 amino acids. Germline V gives CDR1 SGHTA, CDR2 FQGNSA. CDR3: CASSPYTGELFF. CDR3 bases: TGTGCCAGCAGCCCATACACCGGGGAGCTGTTTTTT. Complete variable domain (other parts from reference TRBV7-2 and TRBJ2-2): GAGVSQSPSNKVTEKGKDVELRCDPISGHTALYWYRQSLGQGLEFLIYFQGNSAPDKSGLPSDRFSAERTGGSVSTLTIQRTQQEDSAVYLCASSPYTGELFFGEGSRLTVL.

The chain couples TRBV29-1 to TRBJ1-1; no reliable D call. From germline, CDR1 is SQVTM and CDR2 ANQGSEA. Trimming stripped 4 bases from V and 0 bases from J, with 12 bases between. The CDR3 spans 14 residues. This CDR3 reads CSVGTRSMNTEAFF. Written as DNA, the CDR3 is TGCAGCGTTGGCACCCGGTCCATGAACACTGAAGCTTTCTTT.

The chain has TRBV13 and TRBJ2-5, with 12 bases matching TRBD2. This CDR3 spans 17 amino acids. Looked up from germline, CDR1 is PRHDT and CDR2 is FYEKMQ (reference sequence). V gave up 0 bases and J gave up 5 bases; unmatched junction bases: 7. CDR3 nucleotide sequence: TGTGCCAGCAGCTTAGGGCGGCTAGCGGGGGGGCCGGAGACCCAGTACTTC. Translation gives CASSLGRLAGGPETQYF.

This chain links TRBV25-1 with TRBJ1-2; D may be TRBD1 (6 bases). CDR1 and CDR2 from the germline V gene are MGHDK and SYGVNS. This CDR3 region has 13 residues. The ends were cut back, 7 bases at V and 6 bases at J, with 15 bases in the middle. CDR3 nucleotides: TGTGCCAGCACAGGGGCCGGGACACATGGCTACACCTTC. It yields the protein CASTGAGTHGYTF.

The rearrangement joins TRBV6-6 to TRBJ2-7, with unresolved D. The CDR3 sequence is 13 residues long. V was clipped by 5 bases and J by 0 bases, with 8 bases between them. CDR1 is MNHNY and CDR2 is SVGAGI in the germline V gene (reference sequence). CDR3 bases: TGTGCCAGCAGTGGCGCGGACTCCTACGAGCAGTACTTC. The encoded protein is CASSGADSYEQYF.

This chain joins TRBV3-1 (or the pseudogene TRBV3-2) and TRBJ1-1, with D unclear. The CDR3 is made up of 12 amino acids. V lost 1 base, J lost 3 bases, and 3 bases lay in between. CDR1 is LGHDT and CDR2 is YNNKEL in the germline V gene (reference sequence). The chain's CDR3 is CASSQVDTEAFF. DNA for the CDR3: TGTGCCAGCAGCCAAGTCGACACTGAAGCTTTCTTT.